The clone carrying this T cell receptor beta chain was seen more than once but under ten times. Its antigen is undetermined. The assay used was immunoSEQ (version v3.0), run at survey level. Sequencing was performed with immunoSEQ multiplex PCR; in TCRdb, only in-frame clones are kept and a portion is missing. The table has fewer than 25,000 clones, 85% to 95% seen once. This record comes from a study of long-term antiretroviral therapy in people with HIV. Study background: Sampling started about a decade before the 2015 immediate-ART recommendation. Study findings and constraints: Clones that had undergone expansion before ART prevailed in the repertoire throughout all time points. Diversity rose after ART but stayed below transplant donor controls.

The content of samples before DNA extraction was roughly 0.95-11 million cryopreserved PBMC. Trimming removed 1 base at V and 0 bases at J, with 13 bases between. From germline, CDR1 is SGHVS and CDR2 FQNEAQ. The CDR3 spans 16 residues. The sequencing used unsorted PBMCs, collected just over 4.8 years after starting antiretroviral therapy. This clonotype was sampled from a woman aged 50 to 60 with HIV. The chain couples TRBV7-8 to TRBJ2-7, with a weak D call TRBD1 (7 bases). The chain's CDR3 is CASSLGGGGISYEQYF. CDR3 bases: TGTGCCAGCAGCTTAGGAGGGGGCGGGATCTCCTACGAGCAGTACTTC.